The present entry profiles one TCR beta chain with its context. Its specificity is not known. This may arise from a read error, as a much more abundant clone is one base away. Other DNA sequences in the sample encode the same CDR3. These data come from a study of metastatic and nonmetastatic thyroid tumors. Study-level background: A comparison of repertoires was made across blood and tumor or nodule tissue from malignant and benign thyroid patients. Study outcomes and limitations: Across blood and tumor, TCR beta diversity in malignant thyroid tumors was reportedly significantly higher than in benign nodules.

TCRdb re-processed the PCR reads through MiXCR. The sample includes roughly 81,000 clones, 7.5% to 9% seen only once; the top ten take 8.8%. Among the patients, none had received any treatment before thyroid surgery. The ends lost 0 bases at V and 10 bases at J; junction bases unmatched: 18. CDR3 length: 18 amino acids. CDR1 and CDR2 (germline): LGHDT, YNNKEL (reference sequence). This TCR came from a female donor with papillary thyroid cancer or a benign thyroid nodule (not recorded which). Some clones in this sample may be carry-over from other donors' samples. The chain couples TRBV3-1 to TRBJ1-1, with 9 nucleotides matching TRBD1. Sample: blood. DNA of the CDR3: TGTGCCAGCAGCCAAGATCTACTTCCTACAGGGGGCGGTCGGAGAGCTTTCTTT. Amino acids: CASSQDLLPTGGGRRAFF.